This record looks at one T cell receptor beta chain sequence and its context. It has no known antigen specificity. It has no much larger one-base neighbor in the sample; base qualities were not kept. Other DNA sequences in this sample translate to the same CDR3. The entry originates in a study of cytomegalovirus exposure and HLA in healthy donors (dated by TCRdb to about 2017). For context, the study as a whole: According to an earlier analysis of a few hundred of the donors, about 179 million T cells yielded roughly 100 million unique TCR beta sequences and 276 Gb of sequence data. Approximately 310 gigabases of sequencing data and around 88 million unique TCR sequences made up an early release that covered over 550 HLA-typed donors. Among the roughly 400 genotyped donors, around 81% belonged to the genetic ancestry cluster associated with self-reported Caucasian donors. The study aimed to test whether signatures of past pathogen exposure could be identified by cataloging public T cell receptors. The study used immunosequencing to profile the T cell repertoires of hundreds of subjects and linked those repertoires to cytomegalovirus serostatus. A separate validation cohort of 100 to 150 different subjects was used in addition to the approximately 700-subject first cohort. To predict cytomegalovirus infection status, the study brought together high-throughput TCR immunosequencing, statistical association of individual TCRs with disease status, and machine learning. To study patterns of TCR occurrence, a later analysis re-analyzed previously published TCR beta repertoires from around 700 donors and added high-resolution HLA genotyping. Rather than using new phenotypic data, the later analysis identified candidate immune exposures from TCR beta sequences and from how often those sequences occurred across donors. An earlier analysis of approximately 630 of the donors applied high-throughput TCR beta sequencing to assess whether each TCR beta V gene segment acted as functional or pseudogenic. Donor age, sex, ethnicity and CMV serostatus were collected together with the repertoire data. In a later genetic analysis, genome-wide SNP genotypes for 398 of the 666 donors were used, and that subset was treated as a discovery cohort. Every discovery cohort repertoire had been produced on one sequencing platform. Both class I and class II loci were covered by HLA typing, at four-digit resolution. Typing coverage differed by locus: A, B, C, DRB1 and DQB1 were typed in roughly 629-630 donors, DQA1 in 522, DPA1 in approximately 610, and DPB1 in approximately 450. Because of strong linkage in the cohort, a handful of DR-DQ haplotypes were treated as single units for association and clustering. Among approximately 370 genotyped donors of the cohort, an average of about 240,000 unique TCR beta nucleotide sequences was sequenced per donor, of which 15% to 20% were non-productive. The study at large found these results: The presence/absence analyses assumed that sequencing depth was roughly uniform across donors, and that assumption may not be true. The earlier analysis of around 600 of the donors excluded 15 to 20 rarely observed V segments, including chromosome 9 orphons, because counts were too low. According to a later analysis, TCR association rates differed among HLA loci, with DRB1 alleles showing the most associated TCRs and HLA-C alleles showing the fewest. A further reported finding was that TCR beta sequences accurately predicted the HLA-A and HLA-B alleles for most subjects in the first cohort. A few of the identified cytomegalovirus-associated TCR beta chains were confirmed in vitro to be specific for cytomegalovirus antigens. Correlated functional status among segregating V segments might be attributable to linkage disequilibrium, but an unknown experimental factor could not be ruled out. According to a later genetic analysis, donors in an Asian-associated ancestry cluster had fewer N-insertions in productive TCRs than the approximately 670-donor mean. The study listed 170 or so TCR beta chains as associated with cytomegalovirus. The 87-base-pair reads could not distinguish some IMGT-functional V segments, including TRBV6-2 and TRBV6-3, so those segments were excluded. An earlier analysis of approximately 600 of the donors showed that most TCR beta V segments appeared in productive rearrangements either about 90% or about 30% of the time, which broadly matched IMGT annotations. In both the original and validation cohorts, the classifier was reported to diagnose cytomegalovirus status with high specificity and sensitivity. For the cohort, immune exposure information was limited to CMV serostatus. At a false discovery rate of 0.05, a later analysis linked some 18,000 TCR beta sequences to specific HLA alleles. Only TCR beta chains were sequenced in this cohort, and the absence of alpha or paired-chain data limited detectable features. While some public TCRs were present in many individuals, most TCR sequences turned up only very rarely across donors. When HLA alleles, especially DR and DQ, strongly co-occurred, attributing TCR associations to individual alleles was difficult. Compared with equally common non-associated chains, HLA-associated TCR beta chains in a later analysis were more clonally expanded and had lower generation probabilities. Most CMV-associated TCR beta chains appeared to be HLA-restricted in a later analysis, and the HLA associations seemed to be driven largely by CMV exposure. In a later analysis, several top co-occurrence clusters were reported to appear linked to parvovirus B19, influenza, CMV and Epstein-Barr virus. Because HLA typing was unavailable for some donors at each locus, only the typed subset was used in association tests. According to the authors, the approach could potentially be generalized to other disease states and immunological phenotypes. V-gene and J-gene trimming of TCR beta chains was associated with a missense DCLRE1C variant in a later genetic analysis, and the association was replicated in an independent cohort. A cluster of highly shared sequence variants was judged likely to be a technical artifact of the sequencing pipeline.

Trimming removed 2 bases from V and 0 bases from J, leaving 8 bases between the germline ends. From cysteine to phenylalanine, the CDR3 is 14 amino acids long. Of all the DNA, just the CDR3 is kept, 42 bases in frame from base 1. Sequences GTSNPN (CDR1) and SVGIG (CDR2) are obtained from the germline V gene (reference sequence). To prepare the library, the immunoSEQ multiplex PCR assay was applied. For the multiplex PCR, a mixture combining 60 forward primers for TCR Vbeta segments and 13 reverse primers for TCR Jbeta segments was used. The CDR3 region of rearranged TCR beta genes was amplified from genomic DNA by a multiplex PCR assay. On the Illumina HiSeq System, the amplified TCR beta libraries were sequenced as 87-base-pair reads. The original pipeline was this. Across the 500 to 700 repertoires, a later analysis counted some 80 million unique TCR beta chains, around 11 million of which were shared by at least two donors. Raw reads were error-corrected and collapsed into unique sequences by a nearest-neighbor algorithm in which closely related sequences were merged to remove PCR and sequencing errors. To assign V, D and J gene segments, CDR3 sequences were aligned to IMGT reference sequences. For a sequence to be retained, a match of at least six nucleotides to both a V gene segment and a J gene segment was required. Rearrangements were classified as productive when the CDR3 lacked stop codons and remained in frame with V and J, and all other rearrangements were classified as non-productive. CDR3 was defined according to IMGT convention as the region running from the second conserved V-encoded cysteine to the conserved J-encoded phenylalanine. The earlier analysis of about 620 of the donors excluded sequences that lacked an unambiguous match to a single V gene segment. In an earlier analysis of 450 to 750 of the donors, a V segment was called functional when productive rearrangements were above 56.7%, and segregating when the standard deviation between donors exceeded 5%. A statistical classification framework was built for diagnosing cytomegalovirus status from the catalog of TCR beta chain sequences. In a later analysis, V and J genes were assigned by comparing TCR nucleotide sequences against IMGT/GENE-DB human TR gene sequences. The TCRdist pipeline was used in a later analysis to assign CDR3 sequences and most-parsimonious VDJ recombination scenarios. In a later analysis, each TCR beta chain was defined by its CDR3 amino acid sequence together with its V-gene family, and reads lacking a unique V-gene family were excluded. To address suspected cross-contamination and a sequencing artifact, a later analysis removed several hundred highly shared, low-generation-probability nucleotide sequences. In a later analysis, a clonal expansion index for each public chain was calculated from normalized within-repertoire ranks of inferred template counts. A later analysis computed generation probabilities with a VDJ recombination model fitted to out-of-frame rearrangements, and checked the results against IGoR. In a later analysis, TCR-TCR, TCR-HLA and TCR-CMV co-occurrence was scored with hypergeometric tests, and a repertoire-size bias correction was applied to TCR pairs. To estimate false discovery rates, a later analysis permuted the HLA or CMV assignments 20 times. In a later analysis, co-occurring TCRs were grouped with DBSCAN, and TCRdist sequence similarity was added when clustering was performed within HLA-allele-positive subsets. Repertoires with fewer than 30,000 or more than 120,000 public chains were left out of co-occurrence clustering, as were about 5 repertoires with anomalous nucleotide sharing. Drawn from immuneACCESS, this table holds only the in-frame rearrangements with V and J called that TCRdb kept. Clones are partly lost; checked studies trace under half to an unresolved V gene and leave the rest unexplained. V, J and clone size are taken as reported in that table, and D and trimming were inferred from the DNA itself. The sample contains more than 110,000 clones, roughly 75% of them found a single time. The ten largest clones represent over 6.5% of the sample.

In total, 500 to 700 healthy bone marrow donors made up the cohort. At the time of sampling, every cohort member was nominally healthy, though immune exposures that went unrecorded were likely present. The donor was CMV seropositive and was included in the group of 300 or so seropositive cohort members. Each donor provided a peripheral blood sample, and peripheral blood mononuclear cells were used for TCR beta sequencing. Genomic DNA was extracted from the blood cell samples with the Qiagen DNeasy Blood Extraction Kit. This clonotype originated in a middle-aged man in good health and CMV-seropositive. In this chain, TRBV30 is recombined with TRBJ1-3; TRBD1 is perhaps the D gene, given 6 matching bases. The sample taken for sequencing was PBMCs. CDR3 sequence: CAWSPQGSGNTIYF. The DNA sequence is TGTGCCTGGAGTCCACAGGGCTCTGGAAACACCATATATTTT.